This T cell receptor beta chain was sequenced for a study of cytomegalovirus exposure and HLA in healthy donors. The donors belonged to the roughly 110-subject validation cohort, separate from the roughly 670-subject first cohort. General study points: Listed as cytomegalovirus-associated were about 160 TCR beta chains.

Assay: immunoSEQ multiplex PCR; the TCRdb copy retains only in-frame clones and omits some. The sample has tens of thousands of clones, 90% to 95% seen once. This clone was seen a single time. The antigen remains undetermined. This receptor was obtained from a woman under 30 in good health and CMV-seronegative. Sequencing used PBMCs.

CDR3 in amino acids: CASSLLGDLVYQPQHF. The CDR3 nucleotides are TGTGCCAGCAGCTTATTGGGGGACTTGGTGTATCAGCCCCAGCATTTT. The chain joins TRBV7-2 to TRBJ1-5; a possible D gene is TRBD1 (5 bases). Per germline, CDR1 SGHTA and CDR2 FQGNSA. Trimming removed 2 bases at V and 5 bases at J, with 16 bases between. The CDR3 extends over 16 amino acids.